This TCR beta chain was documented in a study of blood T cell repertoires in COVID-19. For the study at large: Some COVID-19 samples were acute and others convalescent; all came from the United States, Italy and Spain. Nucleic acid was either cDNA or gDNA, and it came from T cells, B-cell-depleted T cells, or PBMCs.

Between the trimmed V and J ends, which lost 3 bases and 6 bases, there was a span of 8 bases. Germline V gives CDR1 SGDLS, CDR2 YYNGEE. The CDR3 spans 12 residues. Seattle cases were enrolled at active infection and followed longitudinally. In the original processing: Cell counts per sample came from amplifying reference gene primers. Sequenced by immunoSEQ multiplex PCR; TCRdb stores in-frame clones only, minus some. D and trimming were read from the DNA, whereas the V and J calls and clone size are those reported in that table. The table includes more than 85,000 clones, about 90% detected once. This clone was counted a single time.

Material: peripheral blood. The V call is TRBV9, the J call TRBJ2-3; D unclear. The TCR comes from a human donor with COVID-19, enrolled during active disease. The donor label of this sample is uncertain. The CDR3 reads CASSGEVDTQYF. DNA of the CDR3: TGTGCCAGCAGCGGAGAGGTCGATACGCAGTATTTT.